The clone carrying this T cell receptor beta chain was seen many times. This record belongs to a study of T-cell reconstitution after alpha-beta-depleted transplantation in children. Germline CDR1 is MNHEY and CDR2 is SVGEGT. Trimming cost V 2 bases and J 0 bases; bases outside gene matches: 13. CDR3 length: 19 residues. Preparation of the TCRbeta library was carried out with unique molecular identifiers. TCRdb ran MiXCR on the PCR reads and lists one entry per CDR3 protein. Of under 850,000 distinct CDR3 sequences detected, about an eighth appear once; the ten largest clones hold about 0.79%. The sequence was collected from a girl aged 2 to 10 with congenital amegakaryocytic thrombocytopenia, due to receive a stem cell transplant. The material sequenced was PBMCs, taken before TCRalphabeta/CD19-depleted stem cell transplant. The chain couples TRBV6-2 or TRBV6-3 to TRBJ2-7; 10 bases align to TRBD2. CDR3 nucleotide sequence: TGTGCCAGCAGTTACCCAGGACTAGCGGAACCCCCTCGCTCCTACGAGCAGTACTTC. Encoded protein: CASSYPGLAEPPRSYEQYF.